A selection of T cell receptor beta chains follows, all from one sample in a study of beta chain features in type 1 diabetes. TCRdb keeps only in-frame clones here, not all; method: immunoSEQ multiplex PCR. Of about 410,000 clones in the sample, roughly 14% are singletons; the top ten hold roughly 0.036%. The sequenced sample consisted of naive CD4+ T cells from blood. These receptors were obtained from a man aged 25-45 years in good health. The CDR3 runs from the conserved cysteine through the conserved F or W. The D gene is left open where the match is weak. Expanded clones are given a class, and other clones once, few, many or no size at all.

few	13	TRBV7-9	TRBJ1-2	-	TGTGCCAGCAGCTTAGGGACGAACTATGGCTACACCTTC	CASSLGTNYGYTF
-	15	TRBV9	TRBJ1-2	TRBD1	TGTGCCAGCAGCCCATGGACAGGGGCGAACTATGGCTACACCTTC	CASSPWTGANYGYTF
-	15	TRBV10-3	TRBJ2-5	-	TGTGCCATCAGTGAGTCGGTGGTTCAGCCGGAGACCCAGTACTTC	CAISESVVQPETQYF
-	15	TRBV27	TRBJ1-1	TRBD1	TGTGCCAGCATCGGCCAGGGGGCGAAGAACACTGAAGCTTTCTTT	CASIGQGAKNTEAFF
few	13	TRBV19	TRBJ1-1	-	TGTGCCAGTAGTATAGCAGGGAGGACTGAAGCTTTCTTT	CASSIAGRTEAFF
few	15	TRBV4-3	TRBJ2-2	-	TGCGCCAGCAGCCAAGGACAGCGCGGCACCGGGGAGCTGTTTTTT	CASSQGQRGTGELFF
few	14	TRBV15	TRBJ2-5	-	TGTGCCACCAGCAGAGGTGGACCAGGAGAGACCCAGTACTTC	CATSRGGPGETQYF
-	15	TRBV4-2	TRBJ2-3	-	TGTGCCAGCAGCCAAGGATTCACAATAACAGATACGCAGTATTTT	CASSQGFTITDTQYF
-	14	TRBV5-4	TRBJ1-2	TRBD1	TGTGCCAGCAGCCCCGGGACAGGGGGCTATGGCTACACCTTC	CASSPGTGGYGYTF
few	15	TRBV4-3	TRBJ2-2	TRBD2	TGCGCCAGCAGCCAAGATCTCCGGGGGGGCCGGGAGCTGTTTTTT	CASSQDLRGGRELFF
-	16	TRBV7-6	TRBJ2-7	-	TGTGCCAGCAGCTTAGTGGCCGGGACGGGGGCTGGCGAGCAGTACTTC	CASSLVAGTGAGEQYF
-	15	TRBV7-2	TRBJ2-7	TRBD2	TGTGCCAGCAGCTTAGCGAGCGGGGGACCCTACGAGCAGTACTTC	CASSLASGGPYEQYF
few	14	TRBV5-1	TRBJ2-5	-	TGCGCCAGCAGAGAGGGGCCGACCCAAGAGACCCAGTACTTC	CASREGPTQETQYF
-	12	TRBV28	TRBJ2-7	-	TGTGCCAGCAGGCTAGCGACTGGCGAGCAGTACTTC	CASRLATGEQYF
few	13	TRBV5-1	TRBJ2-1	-	TGCGCCAGCAGCTTGGGACTAGGGGATGAGCAGTTCTTC	CASSLGLGDEQFF
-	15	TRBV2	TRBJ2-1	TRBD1	TGTGCCAGCAGTGATGGTCAGGGGGCGGTCAATGAGCAGTTCTTC	CASSDGQGAVNEQFF
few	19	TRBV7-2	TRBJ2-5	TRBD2	TGTGCCAGCAGCTTTCAAGCCGACTTCGGCGGGAGGACCCAAGAGACCCAGTACTTC	CASSFQADFGGRTQETQYF
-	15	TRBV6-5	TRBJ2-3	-	TGTGCCAGCAGGGGAGGGGGCCTGGAGTTGGGTACGCAGTATTTT	CASRGGGLELGTQYF
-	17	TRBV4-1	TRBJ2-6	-	TGCGCCAGCAGCCAGGGGACAAAGGCCCCTGGGGCCAACGTCCTGACTTTC	CASSQGTKAPGANVLTF
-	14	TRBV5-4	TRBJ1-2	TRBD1	TGTGCCAGCAGCCGGACAGGGCCGGGCGATGGCTACACCTTC	CASSRTGPGDGYTF
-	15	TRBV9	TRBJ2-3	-	TGTGCCAGCAGCGGGGTTGCACGTGGTACAGATACGCAGTATTTT	CASSGVARGTDTQYF
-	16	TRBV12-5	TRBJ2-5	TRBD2	TGTGCTAGTGGTCCCGGACTAGCGATGATGAAAGAGACCCAGTACTTC	CASGPGLAMMKETQYF
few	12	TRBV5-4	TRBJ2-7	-	TGTGCCAGCAGCAGAGACAGCTACGAGCAGTACTTC	CASSRDSYEQYF
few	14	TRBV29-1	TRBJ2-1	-	TGCAGCGTTGATCACCGGCCCTCGTACAATGAGCAGTTCTTC	CSVDHRPSYNEQFF
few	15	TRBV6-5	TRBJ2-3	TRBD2	TGTGCCAGCAGTTATCTCGGGAGGTCTTGGGATACGCAGTATTTT	CASSYLGRSWDTQYF
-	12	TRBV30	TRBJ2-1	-	TGTGCCTGGGGGACCAGCCACAATGAGCAGTTCTTC	CAWGTSHNEQFF
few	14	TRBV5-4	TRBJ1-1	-	TGTGCCAGCAGCTTGGTTGTCGGGGCTGCTGAAGCTTTCTTT	CASSLVVGAAEAFF
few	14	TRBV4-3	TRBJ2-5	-	TGCGCCAGCAGCCAAGATCAGACGGAAGAGACCCAGTACTTC	CASSQDQTEETQYF
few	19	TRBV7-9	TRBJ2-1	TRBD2	TGTGCCAGCAGCTTCTCCCCCCTGGCGCGGGGCGGGGGGACGATTGAGCAGTTCTTC	CASSFSPLARGGGTIEQFF
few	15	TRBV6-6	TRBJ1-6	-	TGTGCCAGCCGGAATAACAGGGACTCTAATTCACCCCTCCACTTT	CASRNNRDSNSPLHF
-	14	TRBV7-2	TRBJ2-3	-	TGTGCCAGCAGCTTAGCGGCCAGCACAGATACGCAGTATTTT	CASSLAASTDTQYF
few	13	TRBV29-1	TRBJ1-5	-	TGCAGCGCCGCTGACGGCCTCAATCAGCCCCAGCATTTT	CSAADGLNQPQHF
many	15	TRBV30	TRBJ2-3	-	TGTGCCTGGAGTCCTCCTTTCCTGGGCACAGATACGCAGTATTTT	CAWSPPFLGTDTQYF
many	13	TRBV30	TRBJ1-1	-	TGTGCCTGGAGCTTGGGCATGAACACTGAAGCTTTCTTT	CAWSLGMNTEAFF
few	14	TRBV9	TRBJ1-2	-	TGTGCCAGCAGCGTAGCACAGGGATTATATGGCTACACCTTC	CASSVAQGLYGYTF
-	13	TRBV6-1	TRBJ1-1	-	TGTGCCAGCAACCTCGACCCGAACACTGAAGCTTTCTTT	CASNLDPNTEAFF
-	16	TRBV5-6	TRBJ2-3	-	TGTGCCAGCAGCTTGGGGAGGGTCGGTGGCACAGATACGCAGTATTTT	CASSLGRVGGTDTQYF
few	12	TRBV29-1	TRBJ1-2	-	TGCAGCGTTGTTGAGACTACCTATGGCTACACCTTC	CSVVETTYGYTF
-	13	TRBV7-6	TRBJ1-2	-	TGTGCCAGCAGCTTAGGCCAGAACTATGGCTACACCTTC	CASSLGQNYGYTF
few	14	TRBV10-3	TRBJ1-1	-	TGTGCCATCAGTTGGGTATCGGAGAACACTGAAGCTTTCTTT	CAISWVSENTEAFF
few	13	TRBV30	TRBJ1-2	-	TGTGCCTGGACGGGGAGGATGGGCTATGGCTACACCTTC	CAWTGRMGYGYTF
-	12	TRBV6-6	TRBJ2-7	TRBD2	TGTGCCAGAGGGACTATTTACTACGAGCAGTACTTC	CARGTIYYEQYF
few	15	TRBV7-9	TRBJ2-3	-	TGTGCCAGCAGCCATAGACAGATCTCCACAGATACGCAGTATTTT	CASSHRQISTDTQYF
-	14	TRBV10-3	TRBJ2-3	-	TGTGCCATCAGTGAGTCCGGGGAAACAGATACGCAGTATTTT	CAISESGETDTQYF
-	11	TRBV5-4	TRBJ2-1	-	TGTGCCAGCAGCCAGAGCCATGAGCAGTTCTTC	CASSQSHEQFF
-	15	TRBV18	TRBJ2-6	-	TGTGCCAGCTCACCCCCAGGCCGGGGGGCCAACGTCCTGACTTTC	CASSPPGRGANVLTF
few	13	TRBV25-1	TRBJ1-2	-	TGTGCCATCCCGTTCCCAGGGAGCTATGGCTACACCTTC	CAIPFPGSYGYTF
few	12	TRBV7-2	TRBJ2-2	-	TGTGCCAGCAGTCTAGCAACCGGGGAGCTGTTTTTT	CASSLATGELFF
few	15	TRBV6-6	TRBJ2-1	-	TGTGCCAGCAGTTCTACGGGACTGATCTACAATGAGCAGTTCTTC	CASSSTGLIYNEQFF
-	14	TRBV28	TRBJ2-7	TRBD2	TGTGCCAGCAGTGCCGGAGCGGGGCCCTACGAGCAGTACTTC	CASSAGAGPYEQYF
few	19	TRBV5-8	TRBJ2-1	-	TGTGCCAGCAGCCCGCTAGGGGACAGCCGTAGGAGGGGGGCTGTTGAGCAGTTCTTC	CASSPLGDSRRRGAVEQFF
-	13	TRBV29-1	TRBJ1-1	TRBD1	TGCAGCGCTCTGACAGGGTTGAACACTGAAGCTTTCTTT	CSALTGLNTEAFF
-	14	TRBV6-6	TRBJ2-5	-	TGTGCCAGCAGTTACTTAGCACCACAAGAGACCCAGTACTTC	CASSYLAPQETQYF
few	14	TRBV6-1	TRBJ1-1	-	TGTGCCACCTTGGCCCTTCAGGGGAACACTGAAGCTTTCTTT	CATLALQGNTEAFF
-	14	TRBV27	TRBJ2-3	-	TGTGCCAGCAGCACCATCAGGGGCCCAGATACGCAGTATTTT	CASSTIRGPDTQYF
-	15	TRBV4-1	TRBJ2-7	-	TGCGCCAGCAGCCAAGGGACCGAAAGCCCATACGAGCAGTACTTC	CASSQGTESPYEQYF
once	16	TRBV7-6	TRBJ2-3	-	TGTGCCAGCAGCTTAGGGGCTCTAGCGAGCACAGATACGCAGTATTTT	CASSLGALASTDTQYF
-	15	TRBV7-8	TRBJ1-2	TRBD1	TGTGCCAGTCAGCTCAGCTCCACAGGGGATGAGGGCTACACCTTC	CASQLSSTGDEGYTF